This T cell receptor (beta chain) was observed in a study of shared clonotypes between healthy human individuals. The overall study: Contributing individuals were a couple of females and a few males aged 18 to 49. Overall study results and limits: About 5% was the fraction of naive CD4 clonotypes found shared across a few donors.

This clone appeared a single time. Its antigen remains unknown. Trimming removed 4 bases from V and 8 bases from J; junction bases left unmatched: 7. This CDR3 comprises 14 residues. Germline V lookup: CDR1 MNHNS, CDR2 SASEGT. The table came from immunoSEQ multiplex PCR; TCRdb's copy has only in-frame clones and leaves some out. In the table there are around 600,000 clones, more than 95% of which are singletons. The J gene is TRBJ2-1, the V gene TRBV6-1; 8 bases are shared with TRBD2. The sequence derives from a woman aged 30 to 39 in good health. The specimen was naive CD4+ T cells sorted from blood. Subset described: CD45RA+ positively selected. The DNA of the CDR3 is TGTGCCAGCAGTGCGACTAGCGTGTTGGATGAGCAGTTCTTC. The encoded protein is CASSATSVLDEQFF.